A single sample gave rise to the 22 T cell receptor beta chains below, sequenced in a study of T-cell reconstitution after alpha-beta-depleted transplantation in children. The authors prepared the TCRbeta library with unique molecular identifiers. TCRdb analysed the PCR reads with MiXCR anew, one entry per CDR3 protein. Of hundreds of thousands of distinct CDR3 sequences listed, roughly 17% are singletons. The sample consisted of PBMCs, mostly from graft donor cells, taken 360 days after TCRalphabeta/CD19-depleted stem cell transplant. These receptors came from a boy under three years old who had a stem cell transplant for Wiskott-Aldrich syndrome, so the T cells may come from the graft donor.

The rearrangement joins TRBV5-1 to TRBJ2-5; D is ambiguous. V was cut by 6 bases and J by 1 base, with 7 bases left in between. CDR3 length equals 12 residues. Germline loops: CDR1 SGHRS, CDR2 YFSETQ. The CDR3 sequence is CASILLQETQYF. Written as DNA, the CDR3 is TGCGCCAGCATTCTCCTCCAAGAGACCCAGTACTTC.

The V call is TRBV7-9, the J call TRBJ1-6; D possibly corresponds to TRBD1 (5 bases). Germline V gene sequence: CDR1 SEHNR, CDR2 FQNEAQ (reference sequence). The CDR3 is 14 amino acids. The V end was cut by 1 base, the J end by 16 bases, with 17 bases between. CDR3 residues: CASSLEGPGPLLHF. CDR3 DNA: TGTGCCAGCAGCTTAGAGGGTCCGGGACCCCTACTCCACTTT. Full variable domain (missing parts from reference TRBV7-9 and TRBJ1-6): DTGVSQNPRHKITKRGQNVTFRCDPISEHNRLYWYRQTLGQGPEFLTYFQNEAQLEKSRLLSDRFSAERPKGSFSTLEIQRTEQGDSAMYLCASSLEGPGPLLHFGNGTRLTVT.

J is TRBJ1-2 and V is TRBV6-1, with 7 bases that match TRBD1. Germline lookup yields CDR1 MNHNS and CDR2 SASEGT. The CDR3 totals 16 residues. V lost 4 bases and J lost 0; bases outside the gene matches: 8. The CDR3 DNA reads TGTGCCAGCAGTGCCACGCCGGGACAGCCTAACTATGGCTACACCTTC. It translates to CASSATPGQPNYGYTF.

This rearrangement joins TRBV4-3 to TRBJ2-7; 10 bases are a match to TRBD2. Germline V gene sequence: CDR1 LGHNA, CDR2 YSLEER. The V segment lost 0 bases and the J segment 4 bases; nucleotides outside the gene matches: 6. The CDR3 contains 16 residues. CDR3 loop: CASSQEVGSGRYEQYF. The CDR3 nucleotides are TGCGCCAGCAGCCAAGAAGTGGGTAGCGGGAGGTACGAGCAGTACTTC.

This clonotype was seen a handful of times. V is TRBV20-1 and J is TRBJ2-2; a possible D gene is TRBD2 (5 bases). Germline lookup yields CDR1 DFQATT and CDR2 SNEGSKA (reference sequence). V was trimmed by 3 bases and J by 3 bases, leaving 8 bases between them. The CDR3 has 13 amino acids. Here the CDR3 reads CSASGKDTGELFF. CDR3 DNA sequence: TGCAGTGCTAGCGGGAAGGACACCGGGGAGCTGTTTTTT.

This sequence joins TRBV29-1 and TRBJ2-7; D may match TRBD1 or TRBD2 (5 bases each). This CDR3 comprises 14 residues. The V gene lost 6 bases and the J gene lost 1 base, with 16 bases spanning the gap. CDR1 and CDR2 from the germline V gene are SQVTM and ANQGSEA. DNA for the CDR3: TGCAGCGTAATTTTCCGGGACCCGTCCTACGAGCAGTACTTC. Protein: CSVIFRDPSYEQYF.

The rearrangement joins TRBV7-9 to TRBJ2-5; TRBD1 aligns across 7 bases. Germline V CDR1 and CDR2: SEHNR, FQNEAQ (reference sequence). J gave up 7 bases and V 5 bases, and 13 bases lay outside the gene matches. This CDR3 contains 15 residues. The CDR3 bases are TGTGCCAGCAGCCCTCTGGGACAGCCCTTCGGGACCCAGTACTTC. This gives the protein CASSPLGQPFGTQYF.

This CDR3 is CASSLASGSPDTQYF. CDR3 coding DNA: TGCGCCAGCAGCTTGGCCTCAGGGAGTCCGGATACGCAGTATTTT. The chain employs TRBV5-1 and TRBJ2-3; D may match TRBD1 or TRBD2 (5 bases each). Looked up from germline, CDR1 is SGHRS and CDR2 is YFSETQ. The CDR3 is made up of 15 amino acids. V lost 0 bases and J lost 6, with 14 bases in between. Combining the CDR3 with reference TRBV5-1 and TRBJ2-3 gives the whole variable domain KAGVTQTPRYLIKTRGQQVTLSCSPISGHRSVSWYQQTPGQGLQFLFEYFSETQRNKGNFPGRFSGRQFSNSRSEMNVSTLELGDSALYLCASSLASGSPDTQYFGPGTRLTVL.

This clonotype showed up just a few times. V is TRBV10-3 and J is TRBJ2-1, with TRBD2 matching over 7 bases. CDR3 size: 15 residues. Germline CDR1 is ENHRY and CDR2 is SYGVKD. J was trimmed by 7 bases and V by 5 bases; bases with no gene match: 11. CDR3 amino acids: CAISRSGNIMNEQFF. The CDR3 DNA reads as TGTGCCATCAGTAGGAGCGGGAACATTATGAATGAGCAGTTCTTC.

This clonotype occurred many times. The rearrangement uses TRBV12-3 or TRBV12-4 and TRBJ2-2; D is uncertain. The V end lost 7 bases, the J end lost 4 bases, and 10 bases lay between the germline ends. The CDR3 totals 13 residues. CDR3 in amino acids: CASTVHLTGELFF. CDR3 bases: TGTGCCAGCACCGTACATCTCACCGGGGAGCTGTTTTTT.

V usage is TRBV5-1 and J usage is TRBJ2-1; 13 bases are a match to TRBD2. This CDR3 spans 16 amino acids. With V trimmed by 2 bases and J by 4 bases, 3 bases remained unmatched. Germline values: CDR1 SGHRS, CDR2 YFSETQ. CDR3 bases: TGCGCCAGCAGCTTTGGACTAGCGGGGGAGTACAATGAGCAGTTCTTC. Protein product: CASSFGLAGEYNEQFF.

In this sample, this clonotype turned up a few times. The chain recombines TRBV29-1 with TRBJ2-3; 12 bases fit TRBD2. Trimming took 0 bases from V and 4 from J; bases not matched to a gene: 14. The CDR3 totals 19 residues. The germline gives CDR1 SQVTM, CDR2 ANQGSEA. DNA for the CDR3: TGCAGCGTTGAAGAATTCCCTCTGCTAGCGGGAGGGGGGTCAGATACGCAGTATTTT. Translation: CSVEEFPLLAGGGSDTQYF.

This chain links TRBV12-3 or TRBV12-4 with TRBJ2-7; the D is unclear. With 3 bases removed from V and 4 bases from J, the gap between germline ends came to 13 bases. CDR3 length: 14 residues. The CDR3 nucleotides are TGTGCCAGCAGTTTCTCCCCCGCCCGATACGAGCAGTACTTC. This gives the protein CASSFSPARYEQYF.

V and J are TRBV5-1 and TRBJ1-5, with unresolved D. The length of the CDR3 is 14 residues. Trimming left V 0 bases short and J 2 bases short, with 6 bases between. In germline, CDR1 is SGHRS, CDR2 YFSETQ. CDR3 region: CASSLGSGNQPQHF. The CDR3 DNA sequence: TGCGCCAGCAGCTTGGGCTCCGGCAATCAGCCCCAGCATTTT.

This rearrangement joins TRBV5-1 to TRBJ2-3; tentatively, D is TRBD1 or TRBD2 (5 bases each). Looked up from germline, CDR1 is SGHRS and CDR2 is YFSETQ. The CDR3 has 14 residues. Trimming removed 2 bases from V and 2 bases from J, with 9 bases in between. DNA for the CDR3: TGCGCCAGCAGCTTCGGGGCCATCACAGATACGCAGTATTTT. Its protein product is CASSFGAITDTQYF.

The rearrangement uses TRBV12-3 or TRBV12-4 and TRBJ2-1; 13 bases match TRBD2. This CDR3 has 16 amino acids. Germline trimming cut 9 bases from V and 3 bases from J; bases unmatched to any gene: 8. The CDR3 here is CARRGLAGALYNEQFF. CDR3 nucleotides: TGTGCCAGAAGAGGACTAGCGGGAGCGCTCTACAATGAGCAGTTCTTC.

This clonotype showed up many times. The J gene is TRBJ2-1, the V gene TRBV29-1; 8 bases agree with TRBD1. Germline trimming cut 8 bases from V and 9 bases from J; bases unmatched to any gene: 12. Germline-derived CDR1 and CDR2 are SQVTM and ANQGSEA. There are 13 residues in the CDR3. The CDR3 DNA is TGCAGCTATCAGGGGGCGTCTAATAGTGAGCAGTTCTTC. Its translation: CSYQGASNSEQFF.

This clonotype was counted between two and nine times. The chain uses TRBV20-1 and TRBJ2-5; the match to TRBD1 covers 7 bases. The V gene end was trimmed by 3 bases and the J gene end by 1 base; junction bases not matched to a gene: 5. The CDR3 sequence is 14 residues long. CDR1 is DFQATT, CDR2 SNEGSKA, per germline (reference sequence). CDR3 bases: TGCAGTGCTAGGGATCACAGGGGCCAAGAGACCCAGTACTTC. Translation: CSARDHRGQETQYF.

The chain combines TRBV6-1 with TRBJ2-7; D is unclear. V was cut by 1 base and J by 2 bases, with 9 bases left in between. This CDR3 contains 14 residues. Looked up from germline, CDR1 is MNHNS and CDR2 is SASEGT. In DNA, the CDR3 is TGTGCCAGCAGTGAAGACTGGCTAGCCTACGAGCAGTACTTC. Its translation: CASSEDWLAYEQYF.

The V call is TRBV11-2, the J call TRBJ1-6, with TRBD1 matching 8 bases. Unmatched junction bases numbered 9, after V lost 5 bases and J lost 0 bases. The CDR3 runs to 18 residues. In germline, CDR1 is SGHAT, CDR2 FQNNGV. CDR3 protein: CASSPWTGPDSYNSPLHF. The CDR3 nucleotides read TGTGCCAGCAGCCCCTGGACAGGGCCTGACTCCTATAATTCACCCCTCCACTTT.

This clonotype was observed a few times. V gene TRBV5-1 combines with J gene TRBJ2-2, with 7 bases fitting TRBD1. Unmatched junction bases numbered 12, after V lost 7 bases and J lost 3 bases. CDR1 and CDR2 from the germline V gene are SGHRS and YFSETQ. This CDR3 is built from 16 residues. CDR3 bases: TGCGCCAGCTCGCCGTCTCAAACAGGGGACACCGGGGAGCTGTTTTTT. Protein sequence: CASSPSQTGDTGELFF. Full variable domain (remainder filled in from reference TRBV5-1 and TRBJ2-2): KAGVTQTPRYLIKTRGQQVTLSCSPISGHRSVSWYQQTPGQGLQFLFEYFSETQRNKGNFPGRFSGRQFSNSRSEMNVSTLELGDSALYLCASSPSQTGDTGELFFGEGSRLTVL.

This chain connects TRBV5-1 to TRBJ1-1; 7 bases agree with TRBD1. Per the germline V gene, CDR1 is SGHRS and CDR2 is YFSETQ. V shed 4 bases and J 6 bases; nucleotides not matched to a gene: 12. This CDR3 spans 15 amino acids. This CDR3 is CASSVLSVTGAEAFF. For the CDR3, the DNA is TGCGCCAGCAGCGTCCTGTCCGTCACAGGGGCTGAAGCTTTCTTT.